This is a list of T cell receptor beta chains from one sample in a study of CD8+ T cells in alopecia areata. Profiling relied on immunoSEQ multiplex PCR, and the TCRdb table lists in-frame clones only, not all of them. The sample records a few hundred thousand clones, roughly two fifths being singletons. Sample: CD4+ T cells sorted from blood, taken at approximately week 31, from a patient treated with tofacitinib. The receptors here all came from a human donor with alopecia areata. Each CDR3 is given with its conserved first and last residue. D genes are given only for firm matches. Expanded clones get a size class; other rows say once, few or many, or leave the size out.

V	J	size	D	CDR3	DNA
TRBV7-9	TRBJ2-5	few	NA	CASSPSRETQYF	TGTGCCAGCAGCCCCTCACGAGAGACCCAGTACTTC
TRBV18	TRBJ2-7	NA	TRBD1	CASSPQTGSDEQYF	TGTGCCAGCTCACCACAGACAGGGAGCGACGAGCAGTACTTC
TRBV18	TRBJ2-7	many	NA	CASSPQSYEQYF	TGTGCCAGCTCACCGCAATCCTACGAGCAGTACTTC
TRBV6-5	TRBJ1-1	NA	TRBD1	CASGTTGRPNTEAFF	TGTGCCAGCGGAACGACAGGGCGTCCGAACACTGAAGCTTTCTTT
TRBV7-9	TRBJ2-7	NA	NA	CASSLFQGSVYEQYF	TGTGCCAGCAGCTTATTCCAGGGGTCGGTCTACGAGCAGTACTTC
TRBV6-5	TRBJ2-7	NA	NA	CASSSQLSYEQYF	TGTGCCAGCAGTTCACAGCTCTCCTACGAGCAGTACTTC
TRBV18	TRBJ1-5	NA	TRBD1	CASSPQGAADQPQHF	TGTGCCAGCTCACCACAGGGGGCGGCGGATCAGCCCCAGCATTTT
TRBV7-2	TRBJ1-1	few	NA	CASSLNMNMNTEAFF	TGTGCCAGCAGCTTAAACATGAACATGAACACTGAAGCTTTCTTT
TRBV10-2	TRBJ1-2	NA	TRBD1	CATRGGTGDGYTF	TGCGCCACTCGAGGGGGGACAGGGGATGGCTACACCTTC
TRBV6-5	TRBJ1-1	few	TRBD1	CAISQGQGNTEAFF	TGTGCCATCAGCCAAGGACAGGGGAATACTGAAGCTTTCTTT
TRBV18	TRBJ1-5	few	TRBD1	CASSPRRTGDSNQPQHF	TGTGCCAGCTCACCACGCCGGACAGGGGACAGCAATCAGCCCCAGCATTTT
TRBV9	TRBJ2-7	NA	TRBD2	CASSARTSGTPHEQYF	TGTGCCAGCAGCGCGCGCACTAGCGGGACACCTCACGAGCAGTACTTC
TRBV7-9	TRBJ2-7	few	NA	CASSEGAYEQYF	TGTGCCAGCAGCGAAGGGGCGTACGAGCAGTACTTC
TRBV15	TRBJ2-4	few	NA	CATSIQGSGNIQYF	TGTGCCACCAGCATCCAGGGGAGCGGAAACATTCAGTACTTC
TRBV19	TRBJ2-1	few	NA	CASRVPGLSHNEQFF	TGTGCCAGTAGGGTACCGGGACTCAGCCACAATGAGCAGTTCTTC
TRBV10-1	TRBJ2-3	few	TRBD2	CASSDPGTSGSDTQYF	TGCGCCAGCAGTGATCCCGGGACTAGCGGTTCAGATACGCAGTATTTT
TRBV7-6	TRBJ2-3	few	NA	CASSPALNTQYF	TGTGCCAGCAGCCCTGCTTTGAATACGCAGTATTTT